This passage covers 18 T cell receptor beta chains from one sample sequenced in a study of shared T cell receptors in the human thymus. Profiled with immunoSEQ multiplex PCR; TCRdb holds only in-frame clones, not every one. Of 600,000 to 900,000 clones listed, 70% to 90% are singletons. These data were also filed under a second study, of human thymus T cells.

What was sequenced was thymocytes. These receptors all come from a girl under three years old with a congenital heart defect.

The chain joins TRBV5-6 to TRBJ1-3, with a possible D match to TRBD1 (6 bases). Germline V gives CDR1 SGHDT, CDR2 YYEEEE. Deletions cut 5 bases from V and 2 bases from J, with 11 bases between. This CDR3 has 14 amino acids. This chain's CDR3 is CASRRHRAGNTIYF. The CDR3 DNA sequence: TGTGCCAGCAGGCGCCACAGGGCTGGAAACACCATATATTTT.

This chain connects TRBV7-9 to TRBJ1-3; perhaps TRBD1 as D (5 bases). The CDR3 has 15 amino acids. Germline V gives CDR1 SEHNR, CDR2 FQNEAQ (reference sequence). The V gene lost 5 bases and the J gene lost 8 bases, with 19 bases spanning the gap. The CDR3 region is CASSVIREDWDTIYF. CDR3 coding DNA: TGTGCCAGCAGCGTCATCAGGGAAGATTGGGACACCATATATTTT.

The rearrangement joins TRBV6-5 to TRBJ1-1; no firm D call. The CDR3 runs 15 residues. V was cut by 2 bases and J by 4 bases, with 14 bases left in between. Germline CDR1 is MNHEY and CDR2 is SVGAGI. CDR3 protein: CASSYTDSRGTEAFF. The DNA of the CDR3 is TGTGCCAGCAGTTACACAGACTCACGGGGCACTGAAGCTTTCTTT.

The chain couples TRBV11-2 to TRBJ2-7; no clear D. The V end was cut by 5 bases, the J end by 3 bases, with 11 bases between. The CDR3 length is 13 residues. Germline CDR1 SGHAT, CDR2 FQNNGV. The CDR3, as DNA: TGTGCCAGCAGCCAGATCGAAAGCTACGAGCAGTACTTC. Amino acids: CASSQIESYEQYF.

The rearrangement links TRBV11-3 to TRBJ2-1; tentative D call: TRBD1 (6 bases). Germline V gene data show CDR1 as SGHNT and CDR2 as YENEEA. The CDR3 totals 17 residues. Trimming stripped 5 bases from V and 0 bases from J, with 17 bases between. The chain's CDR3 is CASSPDSPKSSYNEQFF. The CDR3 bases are TGTGCCAGCAGCCCGGACAGCCCAAAAAGCTCCTACAATGAGCAGTTCTTC.

This CDR3 reads CASSLPTRFYGYTF. CDR3 sequence (DNA): TGCGCCAGCAGCTTGCCAACACGATTCTATGGCTACACCTTC. V and J are TRBV5-1 and TRBJ1-2; no reliable D call. The germline gives CDR1 SGHRS, CDR2 YFSETQ. The V end was cut by 1 base, the J end by 4 bases, with 11 bases between. The CDR3 sequence is 14 residues long.

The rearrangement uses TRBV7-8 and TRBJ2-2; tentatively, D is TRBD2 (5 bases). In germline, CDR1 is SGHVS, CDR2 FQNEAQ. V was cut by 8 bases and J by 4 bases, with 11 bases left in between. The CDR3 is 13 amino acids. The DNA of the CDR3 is TGTGCCAGCGAGAGGGTCCGCACCGGGGAGCTGTTTTTT. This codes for CASERVRTGELFF.

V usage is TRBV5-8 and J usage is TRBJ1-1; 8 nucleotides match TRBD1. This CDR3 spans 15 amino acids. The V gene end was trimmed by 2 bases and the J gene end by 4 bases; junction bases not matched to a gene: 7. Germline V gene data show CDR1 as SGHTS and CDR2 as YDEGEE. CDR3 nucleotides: TGTGCCAGCAGCTTCCAGGGGGCGCGAGGCACTGAAGCTTTCTTT. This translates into CASSFQGARGTEAFF. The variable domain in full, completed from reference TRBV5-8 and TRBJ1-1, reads EAGVTQSPTHLIKTRGQQATLRCSPISGHTSVYWYQQALGLGLQFLLWYDEGEERNRGNFPPRFSGRQFPNYSSELNVNALELEDSALYLCASSFQGARGTEAFFGQGTRLTVV.

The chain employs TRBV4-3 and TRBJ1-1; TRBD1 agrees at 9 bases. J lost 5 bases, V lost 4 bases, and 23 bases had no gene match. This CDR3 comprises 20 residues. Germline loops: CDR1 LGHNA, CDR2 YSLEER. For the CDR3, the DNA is TGCGCCAGCAGCCCCCCATTGACTTCCTACAGGGGGCTCGGGACGACTGAAGCTTTCTTT. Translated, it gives CASSPPLTSYRGLGTTEAFF.

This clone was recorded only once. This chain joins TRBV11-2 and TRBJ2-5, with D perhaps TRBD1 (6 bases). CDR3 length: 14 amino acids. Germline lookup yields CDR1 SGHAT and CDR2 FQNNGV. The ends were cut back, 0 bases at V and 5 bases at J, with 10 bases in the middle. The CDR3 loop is CASSLDGQRETQYF. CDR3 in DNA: TGTGCCAGCAGCTTAGATGGACAGCGGGAGACCCAGTACTTC.

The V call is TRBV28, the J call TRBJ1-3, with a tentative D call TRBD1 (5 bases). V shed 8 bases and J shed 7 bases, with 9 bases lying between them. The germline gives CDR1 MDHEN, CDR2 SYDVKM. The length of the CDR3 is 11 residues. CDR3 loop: CASAGGNTIYF. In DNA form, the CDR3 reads TGTGCCAGCGCCGGGGGGAACACCATATATTTT. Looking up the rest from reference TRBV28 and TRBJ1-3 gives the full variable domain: DVKVTQSSRYLVKRTGEKVFLECVQDMDHENMFWYRQDPGLGLRLIYFSYDVKMKEKGDIPEGYSVSREKKERFSLILESASTNQTSMYLCASAGGNTIYFGEGSWLTVV.

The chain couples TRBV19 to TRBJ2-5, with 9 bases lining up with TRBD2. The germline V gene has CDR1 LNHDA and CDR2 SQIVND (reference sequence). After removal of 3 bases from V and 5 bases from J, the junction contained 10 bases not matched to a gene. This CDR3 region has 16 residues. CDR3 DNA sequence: TGTGCCAGTAGTATTTATCTGCGGGGGGGCCGGGAGACCCAGTACTTC. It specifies CASSIYLRGGRETQYF.

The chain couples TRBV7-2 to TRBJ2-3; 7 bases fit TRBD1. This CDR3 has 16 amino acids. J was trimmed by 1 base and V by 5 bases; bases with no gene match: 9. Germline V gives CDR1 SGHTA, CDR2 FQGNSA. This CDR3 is CASSPRGLGGTDTQYF. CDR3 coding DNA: TGTGCCAGCAGCCCAAGGGGGCTAGGAGGCACAGATACGCAGTATTTT.

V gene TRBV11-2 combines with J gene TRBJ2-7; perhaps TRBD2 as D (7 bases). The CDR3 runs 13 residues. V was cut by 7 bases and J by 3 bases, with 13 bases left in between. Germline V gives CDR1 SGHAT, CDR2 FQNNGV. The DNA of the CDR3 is TGTGCCAGCAAGGGGGGGGGTAACTACGAGCAGTACTTC. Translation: CASKGGGNYEQYF.

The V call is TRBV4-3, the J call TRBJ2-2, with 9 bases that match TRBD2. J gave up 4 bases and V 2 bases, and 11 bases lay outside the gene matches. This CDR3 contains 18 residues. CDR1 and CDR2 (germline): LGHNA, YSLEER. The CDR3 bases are TGCGCCAGCAGCCAAAAGGTGGCGGGGGGGTGGGTCACCGGGGAGCTGTTTTTT. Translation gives CASSQKVAGGWVTGELFF.

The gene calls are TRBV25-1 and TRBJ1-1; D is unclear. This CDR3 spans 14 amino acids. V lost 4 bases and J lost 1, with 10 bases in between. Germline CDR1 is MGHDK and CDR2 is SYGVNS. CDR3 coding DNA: TGTGCCAGCAGTGGCCGGGTGCCGAACACTGAAGCTTTCTTT. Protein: CASSGRVPNTEAFF.

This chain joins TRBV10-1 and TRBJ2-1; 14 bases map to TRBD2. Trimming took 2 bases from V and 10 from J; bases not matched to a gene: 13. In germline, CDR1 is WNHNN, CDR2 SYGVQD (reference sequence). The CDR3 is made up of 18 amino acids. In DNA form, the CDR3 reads TGCGCCAGCAGTGAGAGACTAGCGGGGGGGCTTAATTCAGACGAGCAGTTCTTC. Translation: CASSERLAGGLNSDEQFF.

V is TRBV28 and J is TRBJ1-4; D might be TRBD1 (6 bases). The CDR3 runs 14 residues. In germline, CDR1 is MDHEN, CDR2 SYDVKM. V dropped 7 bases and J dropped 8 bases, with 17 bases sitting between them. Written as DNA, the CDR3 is TGTGCCAGCACCCCACAGGGTCTAGTGGAAAAACTGTTTTTT. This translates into CASTPQGLVEKLFF.